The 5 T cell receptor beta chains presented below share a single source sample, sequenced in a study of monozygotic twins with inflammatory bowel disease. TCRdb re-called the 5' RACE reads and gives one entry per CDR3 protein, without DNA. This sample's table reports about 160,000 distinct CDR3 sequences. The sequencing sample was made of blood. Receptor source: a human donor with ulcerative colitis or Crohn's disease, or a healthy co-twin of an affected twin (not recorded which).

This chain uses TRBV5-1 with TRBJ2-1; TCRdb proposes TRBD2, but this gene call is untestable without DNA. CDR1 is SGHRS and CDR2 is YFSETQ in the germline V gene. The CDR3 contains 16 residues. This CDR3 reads CASSLASRTSGTRQFF. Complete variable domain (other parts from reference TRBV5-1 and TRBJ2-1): KAGVTQTPRYLIKTRGQQVTLSCSPISGHRSVSWYQQTPGQGLQFLFEYFSETQRNKGNFPGRFSGRQFSNSRSEMNVSTLELGDSALYLCASSLASRTSGTRQFFGPGTRLTVL.

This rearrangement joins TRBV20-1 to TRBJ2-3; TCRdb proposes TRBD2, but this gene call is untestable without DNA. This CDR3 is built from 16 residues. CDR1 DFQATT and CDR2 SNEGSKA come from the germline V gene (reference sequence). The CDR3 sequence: CSARILAGGGADTQYF.

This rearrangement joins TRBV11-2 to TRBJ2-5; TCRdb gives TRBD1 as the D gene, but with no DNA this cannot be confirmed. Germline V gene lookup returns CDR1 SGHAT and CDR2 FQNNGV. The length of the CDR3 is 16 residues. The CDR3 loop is CASSLGFIGGQETQYF.

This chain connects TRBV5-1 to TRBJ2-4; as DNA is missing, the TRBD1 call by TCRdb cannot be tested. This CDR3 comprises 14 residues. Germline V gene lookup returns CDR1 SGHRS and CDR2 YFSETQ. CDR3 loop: CASSPRAQQGIQYF.

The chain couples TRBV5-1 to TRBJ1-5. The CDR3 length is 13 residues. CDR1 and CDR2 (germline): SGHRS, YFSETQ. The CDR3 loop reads CASSLGTSQPQHF. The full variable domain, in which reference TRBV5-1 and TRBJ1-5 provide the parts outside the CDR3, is KAGVTQTPRYLIKTRGQQVTLSCSPISGHRSVSWYQQTPGQGLQFLFEYFSETQRNKGNFPGRFSGRQFSNSRSEMNVSTLELGDSALYLCASSLGTSQPQHFGDGTRLSIL.